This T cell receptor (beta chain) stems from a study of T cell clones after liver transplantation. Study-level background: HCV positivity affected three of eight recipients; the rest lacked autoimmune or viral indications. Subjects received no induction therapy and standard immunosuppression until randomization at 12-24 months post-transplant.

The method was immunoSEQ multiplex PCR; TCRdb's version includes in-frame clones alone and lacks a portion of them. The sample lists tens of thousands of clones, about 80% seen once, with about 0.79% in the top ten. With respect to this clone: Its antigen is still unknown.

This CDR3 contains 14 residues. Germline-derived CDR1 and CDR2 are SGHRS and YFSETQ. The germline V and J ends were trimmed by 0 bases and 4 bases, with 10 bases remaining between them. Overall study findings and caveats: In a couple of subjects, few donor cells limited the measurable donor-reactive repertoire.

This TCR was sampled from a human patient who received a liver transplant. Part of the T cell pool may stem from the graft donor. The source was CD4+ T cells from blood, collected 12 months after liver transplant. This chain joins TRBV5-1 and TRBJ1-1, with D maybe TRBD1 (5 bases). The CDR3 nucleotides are TGCGCCAGCAGCTTGGACCGGGGCGCCACTGAAGCTTTCTTT. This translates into CASSLDRGATEAFF.